This entry lists 22 T cell receptor beta chains sequenced from one sample in a study of blood T cell repertoires in COVID-19 (dated by TCRdb to 2020 to 2022). Libraries were built with the immunoSEQ multiplex PCR assay. The table comes from immuneACCESS by way of TCRdb, which keeps in-frame sequences with V and J called. Part of the clones is missing from these tables; in studies checked, under half for an unresolved V gene and the rest for unknown reasons. In this sample the table shows about 370,000 clones, about 89% of which occur a single time. Around 9.3% of the sample is taken by the ten largest. Sequencing was done on a sample of peripheral blood. The receptor source for this set is a woman aged 25 to 45 with COVID-19, enrolled during active disease.

The genes are TRBV10-3 and TRBJ2-1; D may be TRBD1 (5 bases). This CDR3 spans 15 amino acids. The germline gives CDR1 ENHRY, CDR2 SYGVKD. Between the trimmed V and J ends, which lost 0 bases and 4 bases, there was a span of 10 bases. CDR3 nucleotides: TGTGCCATCAGTGAGTCCAGGGTGGGGTACAATGAGCAGTTCTTC. Translating it yields CAISESRVGYNEQFF.

The rearrangement uses TRBV25-1 and TRBJ2-1; TRBD2 matches at 12 bases. The CDR3 has 15 amino acids. Germline V gives CDR1 MGHDK, CDR2 SYGVNS. J lost 2 bases, V lost 4 bases, and 0 bases had no gene match. CDR3 region: CASSGLAGAYNEQFF. CDR3 DNA sequence: TGTGCCAGCAGTGGACTAGCGGGGGCCTACAATGAGCAGTTCTTC.

The V and J genes are TRBV5-1 and TRBJ1-2, with D possibly matching TRBD1 (5 bases). Germline CDR1 SGHRS, CDR2 YFSETQ. The V end lost 3 bases, the J end lost 4 bases, and 16 bases lay between the germline ends. The CDR3 has 15 residues. The CDR3 protein is CASSWGREGFYGYTF. The CDR3 coding sequence is TGCGCCAGCAGCTGGGGAAGGGAGGGGTTCTATGGCTACACCTTC.

The genes are TRBV28 and TRBJ1-1; tentatively, D is TRBD1 (5 bases). The germline V gene has CDR1 MDHEN and CDR2 SYDVKM. V was trimmed by 1 base and J by 12 bases, leaving 12 bases between them. The CDR3 length is 12 residues. CDR3 DNA: TGTGCCAGCAGTTTATTTCGACAGACAACTTTCTTT. It codes for CASSLFRQTTFF.

The V call is TRBV7-8, the J call TRBJ2-2; 7 bases align to TRBD2. The CDR3 covers 16 residues. V was clipped by 1 base and J by 4 bases; unmatched bases: 6. Germline V gene data show CDR1 as SGHVS and CDR2 as FQNEAQ. DNA for the CDR3: TGTGCCAGCAGCTTAGTTGGCGGGAGCTTCACCGGGGAGCTGTTTTTT. Its translation: CASSLVGGSFTGELFF.

The rearrangement joins TRBV9 to TRBJ2-3; D gene ambiguous. Per the germline V gene, CDR1 is SGDLS and CDR2 is YYNGEE. The length of the CDR3 is 13 residues. Trimming cost V 1 base and J 2 bases, with 5 bases left between them. The CDR3 protein is CASSVIYTDTQYF. CDR3 nucleotides: TGTGCCAGCAGCGTAATTTACACAGATACGCAGTATTTT.

The chain employs TRBV2 and TRBJ2-7; 9 bases map to TRBD1. The trim removed 6 bases at V and 0 bases at J, leaving 6 bases unmatched. From germline, CDR1 is SNHLY and CDR2 FYNNEI. This CDR3 is 15 amino acids long. In nucleotides, the CDR3 is TGTGCCAGCAGGAAGCGACAGGGGGGCTCCTACGAGCAGTACTTC. It specifies CASRKRQGGSYEQYF.

In its sample, this clone was seen once. The chain recombines TRBV28 with TRBJ2-5, with 7 bases identical to TRBD1. The ends lost 6 bases at V and 7 bases at J; junction bases unmatched: 14. CDR1 is MDHEN, CDR2 SYDVKM, per germline. There are 15 residues in the CDR3. CDR3 nucleotide sequence: TGTGCCAGCAGCAATGACAGGGCGGCCCAGGGGACCCAGTACTTC. Translating it yields CASSNDRAAQGTQYF.

The chain couples TRBV7-8 to TRBJ2-7; the match to TRBD2 covers 9 bases. V trimming: 6 bases; J trimming: 1 base; junction bases outside the gene matches: 7. CDR3 length: 15 amino acids. The V gene's germline CDR1 is SGHVS and CDR2 FQNEAQ. This CDR3 reads CASSRLAGPSYEQYF. CDR3 in DNA: TGTGCCAGCAGTCGTCTAGCGGGACCGTCCTACGAGCAGTACTTC.

This chain joins TRBV28 and TRBJ2-7, with TRBD2 identical over 8 bases. The trim removed 2 bases at V and 0 bases at J, leaving 12 bases unmatched. The CDR3 runs 18 residues. Looked up from germline, CDR1 is MDHEN and CDR2 is SYDVKM. The CDR3 loop reads CASSLREVRGAGSYEQYF. The CDR3 coding sequence is TGTGCCAGCAGTTTAAGAGAGGTGCGGGGGGCGGGCTCCTACGAGCAGTACTTC.

The chain recombines TRBV29-1 with TRBJ2-3, with 9 bases lining up with TRBD2. The CDR3 is made up of 13 amino acids. Germline V gene lookup returns CDR1 SQVTM and CDR2 ANQGSEA. V lost 4 bases, J lost 4 bases, and 3 bases stayed unmatched. The CDR3 DNA is TGCAGCGTTGCTAGCGGGGTAGCAGATACGCAGTATTTT. Translating gives CSVASGVADTQYF.

The chain links TRBV19 to TRBJ2-2; D not certain. Per the germline V gene, CDR1 is LNHDA and CDR2 is SQIVND (reference sequence). The CDR3 totals 16 residues. V was shortened by 5 bases and J by 0 bases, with 13 bases between the two germline ends. CDR3 nucleotide sequence: TGTGCCAGTAGTCCGCTGCGGCTGTCGAACACCGGGGAGCTGTTTTTT. It codes for CASSPLRLSNTGELFF.

This sequence joins TRBV30 and TRBJ1-4, with D tentatively TRBD1 (5 bases). Germline CDR1 and CDR2: GTSNPN and SVGIG (reference sequence). This CDR3 is built from 13 residues. V lost 0 bases and J lost 8, with 10 bases in between. The CDR3 loop reads CAWSVGAGEKLFF. The CDR3 DNA is TGTGCCTGGAGTGTAGGGGCAGGAGAAAAACTGTTTTTT.

The chain combines TRBV24-1 with TRBJ2-1, with 8 bases aligning to TRBD1. The V segment lost 0 bases and the J segment 8 bases; nucleotides outside the gene matches: 8. Germline loops: CDR1 KGHDR, CDR2 SFDVKD. The CDR3 is made up of 16 amino acids. CDR3 DNA sequence: TGTGCCACCAGTGATTTGGGACAGGGTTATCCTGATGAGCAGTTCTTC. Its translation: CATSDLGQGYPDEQFF.

The chain links TRBV29-1 to TRBJ2-3; TRBD2 is a possible D gene (5 bases). The CDR3 covers 13 residues. The germline CDR1 and CDR2 sequences are SQVTM and ANQGSEA. Between the trimmed V and J ends, which lost 6 bases and 4 bases, there was a span of 14 bases. The CDR3 DNA reads as TGCAGCGTCGTAGGAGCGGAGGCAGATACGCAGTATTTT. Amino acid sequence: CSVVGAEADTQYF.

The genes are TRBV6-5 and TRBJ1-1; 7 bases are shared with TRBD1. This CDR3 has 14 amino acids. CDR1 is MNHEY and CDR2 is SVGAGI in the germline V gene. Trimming cost V 6 bases and J 1 base; bases outside gene matches: 5. Written as DNA, the CDR3 is TGTGCCAGCAGCAACAGGGGCTCGAACACTGAAGCTTTCTTT. Translated, it gives CASSNRGSNTEAFF.

The V gene is TRBV28, the J gene TRBJ2-3; D may be TRBD2 (5 bases). The CDR3 runs 16 residues. Germline assignment: CDR1 MDHEN and CDR2 SYDVKM. V lost 5 bases, J lost 7 bases, and 22 bases lay in between. CDR3: CASSSPGKVRLYTQYF. CDR3 sequence (DNA): TGTGCCAGCAGTAGCCCCGGGAAGGTGCGGCTTTATACGCAGTATTTT.

CDR3 amino acids: CASSQALLAWAYYGYTF. For the CDR3, the DNA is TGCGCCAGCAGCCAAGCCCTCCTTGCTTGGGCCTACTATGGCTACACCTTC. The V gene is TRBV4-1, the J gene TRBJ1-2; D uncertain. V lost 1 base and J lost 3, with 18 bases in between. This CDR3 is built from 17 residues. CDR1 is MGHRA and CDR2 is YSYEKL in the germline V gene.

V gene TRBV2 combines with J gene TRBJ2-7; 11 positions match TRBD2. V shed 5 bases and J 6 bases; nucleotides not matched to a gene: 12. This CDR3 has 16 residues. CDR1 is SNHLY, CDR2 FYNNEI, per germline. The DNA for the CDR3 is TGTGCCAGCAGTCCCCCCCTAGCGGGAGGTCTCTCCGAGCAGTACTTC. Protein sequence: CASSPPLAGGLSEQYF.

The chain employs TRBV5-1 and TRBJ2-7, with TRBD2 matching over 16 bases. V shed 3 bases and J 0 bases; nucleotides not matched to a gene: 6. Germline CDR1 reads SGHRS; CDR2 reads YFSETQ. CDR3 length: 18 amino acids. DNA of the CDR3: TGCGCCAGCAGCTCGGGACTAGCGGGAGGGATAAGCTCCTACGAGCAGTACTTC. Residues: CASSSGLAGGISSYEQYF.

The chain has TRBV9 and TRBJ2-3, with 10 bases aligning to TRBD2. V lost 4 bases to trimming and J lost 6 bases; unmatched junction nucleotides: 14. This CDR3 comprises 17 residues. The germline V gene encodes CDR1 SGDLS and CDR2 YYNGEE. Here the CDR3 reads CASSPSEGSGRRDTQYF. Here the CDR3 DNA reads TGTGCCAGCAGCCCCTCCGAGGGTAGCGGGAGGAGGGATACGCAGTATTTT.

This clone was detected once. The chain links TRBV6-2 or TRBV6-3 to TRBJ1-1, with D uncertain. The germline V and J ends were trimmed by 7 bases and 3 bases, with 18 bases remaining between them. Germline V gives CDR1 MNHEY, CDR2 SVGEGT. CDR3 size: 15 residues. The CDR3 DNA is TGTGCCAGCACCCCCCTGGGTCCTCGGGACACTGAAGCTTTCTTT. Protein: CASTPLGPRDTEAFF.